One and the same sample provided the 32 T cell receptor beta chains below, sequenced in a study of CD8 T cells in ankylosing spondylitis. Using its own MiXCR run on the 5' RACE reads, TCRdb lists one record per CDR3 protein. Here the sample spans about 160,000 distinct CDR3 sequences, 9.8% being singletons. The specimen sequenced was blood, either unsorted or a sorted T cell fraction (not recorded which). All receptors derive from a female donor with ankylosing spondylitis or in good health (not recorded which).

This clonotype appeared a few times. The chain is built from TRBV15 and TRBJ2-7, with D possibly being TRBD2 (6 bases). Germline CDR1 reads LNHNV; CDR2 reads YYDKDF (reference sequence). The CDR3 is 14 residues long. V was shortened by 6 bases and J by 7 bases, with 19 bases between the two germline ends. The DNA of the CDR3 is TGTGCCACCAGTTCCGGCGGGGCCACCGAAGAGCAGTACTTC. It yields the protein CATSSGGATEEQYF.

Here the CDR3 reads CSAREERPEAFF. The CDR3 DNA reads TGCAGTGCTAGAGAAGAAAGACCCGAAGCTTTCTTT. The chain couples TRBV20-1 to TRBJ1-1, with D uncertain. The CDR3 runs to 12 residues. The germline CDR1 and CDR2 sequences are DFQATT and SNEGSKA (reference sequence). Trimming took 0 bases from V and 8 from J, leaving 10 bases between them.

This clonotype has only a few counts. CDR3 DNA: TGCGCCAGCAGCTTGGCCGTGGGTGGTGAAAAACTGTTTTTT. Residues: CASSLAVGGEKLFF. This chain connects TRBV5-1 to TRBJ1-4; no clear D. Trimming stripped 0 bases from V and 7 bases from J, with 10 bases between. The CDR3 runs 14 residues. The germline CDR1 and CDR2 sequences are SGHRS and YFSETQ.

This chain links TRBV7-9 with TRBJ2-7; D gene uncertain. CDR1 SEHNR and CDR2 FQNEAQ come from the germline V gene (reference sequence). V was pared by 5 bases and J by 0 bases, with 8 bases between. The CDR3 runs 13 residues. CDR3: CASSTTYSYEQYF. DNA of the CDR3: TGTGCCAGCAGCACGACGTACTCCTACGAGCAGTACTTC.

V usage is TRBV6-6 and J usage is TRBJ2-7, with D hard to call. V was shortened by 5 bases and J by 1 base, with 9 bases between the two germline ends. From germline, CDR1 is MNHNY and CDR2 SVGAGI (reference sequence). The CDR3 spans 13 residues. CDR3 protein: CASSPYRSYEQYF. CDR3 bases: TGTGCCAGCAGTCCCTATAGATCCTACGAGCAGTACTTC.

This rearrangement joins TRBV6-1 to TRBJ1-3; D might be TRBD1 (5 bases). The germline V gene has CDR1 MNHNS and CDR2 SASEGT. Trimming stripped 5 bases from V and 0 bases from J, with 8 bases between. The CDR3 length is 14 residues. CDR3 DNA sequence: TGTGCCAGCAGTACAGGATCCTCTGGAAACACCATATATTTT. It encodes CASSTGSSGNTIYF.

This chain links TRBV20-1 with TRBJ1-2; TRBD1 is a possible D gene (6 bases). Trimming cost V 5 bases and J 4 bases, with 8 bases left between them. Germline loops: CDR1 DFQATT, CDR2 SNEGSKA (reference sequence). This CDR3 is built from 11 residues. DNA for the CDR3: TGCAGTGCTCGGGACATCTATGGCTACACCTTC. This translates into CSARDIYGYTF.

In its sample, this clonotype was seen many times. This chain joins TRBV4-3 and TRBJ2-1; D not certain. The CDR3 is 13 residues long. Per germline, CDR1 LGHNA and CDR2 YSLEER. V lost 0 bases, J lost 5 bases, and 5 bases lay in between. Written as DNA, the CDR3 is TGCGCCAGCAGCCAAGATAAAGACAATGAGCAGTTCTTC. Its protein is CASSQDKDNEQFF.

This clonotype was seen a few times. The chain recombines TRBV3-1 with TRBJ2-5; 8 bases map to TRBD2. Unmatched junction bases numbered 5, after V lost 1 base and J lost 4 bases. Germline CDR1 reads LGHDT; CDR2 reads YNNKEL (reference sequence). This CDR3 is 15 amino acids long. The CDR3 bases are TGTGCCAGCAGCCAAGCGGGGACTAGTGGAGAGACCCAGTACTTC. Amino acid sequence: CASSQAGTSGETQYF.

The J gene is TRBJ2-1, the V gene TRBV9, with 10 bases identical to TRBD2. The germline V gene has CDR1 SGDLS and CDR2 YYNGEE. With 0 bases clipped from V and 5 bases from J, the junction kept 8 bases outside the gene matches. The CDR3 consists of 17 residues. CDR3 amino acids: CASSVGSSGRLHNEQFF. In nucleotides, the CDR3 is TGTGCCAGCAGCGTAGGGTCTAGCGGGAGATTACACAATGAGCAGTTCTTC.

This clonotype was seen a handful of times. The V gene is TRBV2, the J gene TRBJ1-1; a possible D gene is TRBD1 (6 bases). V shed 7 bases and J shed 4 bases, with 16 bases lying between them. The germline V gene has CDR1 SNHLY and CDR2 FYNNEI. The CDR3 sequence is 14 residues long. The CDR3 here is CASISDRSRTEAFF. CDR3 DNA sequence: TGTGCCAGCATTTCGGACAGAAGCCGCACTGAAGCTTTCTTT.

This chain joins TRBV3-1 and TRBJ2-3; 7 bases are shared with TRBD2. Per the germline V gene, CDR1 is LGHDT and CDR2 is YNNKEL (reference sequence). V was pared by 4 bases and J by 5 bases, with 12 bases of the junction left unmatched. The CDR3 totals 16 residues. The CDR3 loop reads CASSPAGGSLQDTQYF. CDR3 coding DNA: TGTGCCAGCAGCCCAGCGGGCGGGAGTCTTCAAGATACGCAGTATTTT.

At least ten counts were recorded for this clonotype. CDR3 residues: CASSQTRGGIDTEAFF. The DNA of the CDR3 is TGCGCCAGCAGCCAGACGAGGGGAGGAATTGACACTGAAGCTTTCTTT. The genes are TRBV4-3 and TRBJ1-1; possibly TRBD1 for D (5 bases). Trimming left V 3 bases short and J 3 bases short, with 17 bases between. Germline lookup yields CDR1 LGHNA and CDR2 YSLEER. The CDR3 covers 16 residues.

This clonotype was recorded at least ten times. The genes are TRBV29-1 and TRBJ2-1; D tentatively fits TRBD1 or TRBD2 (6 bases each). Germline CDR1 reads SQVTM; CDR2 reads ANQGSEA. The CDR3 runs 15 residues. The V end lost 3 bases, the J end lost 2 bases, and 14 bases lay between the germline ends. Here the CDR3 reads CSVEGGTLPYNEQFF. CDR3 coding DNA: TGCAGCGTTGAGGGGGGCACCCTCCCCTACAATGAGCAGTTCTTC.

The V gene is TRBV7-9, the J gene TRBJ1-1; D ambiguous. With 1 base removed from V and 8 bases from J, the gap between germline ends came to 8 bases. Germline loops: CDR1 SEHNR, CDR2 FQNEAQ (reference sequence). This CDR3 is 12 amino acids long. The CDR3 loop is CASSLVLGEAFF. The DNA for the CDR3 is TGTGCCAGCAGCTTAGTGCTCGGAGAAGCTTTCTTT.

The chain combines TRBV9 with TRBJ1-6, with 9 bases lining up with TRBD1. CDR1 and CDR2 from the germline V gene are SGDLS and YYNGEE. J lost 9 bases, V lost 3 bases, and 7 bases had no gene match. The CDR3 runs to 15 residues. CDR3 bases: TGTGCCAGCAGCGGATGGGACAGGGTGACTTCACCCCTCCACTTT. Translation: CASSGWDRVTSPLHF.

The rearrangement links TRBV4-3 to TRBJ1-6; D is unclear. V shed 8 bases and J shed 3 bases, with 5 bases lying between them. Germline lookup yields CDR1 LGHNA and CDR2 YSLEER. The CDR3 spans 12 residues. CDR3 sequence: CASQYYNSPLHF. Written as DNA, the CDR3 is TGCGCCAGCCAATACTATAATTCACCCCTCCACTTT.

This clonotype has only a few counts. The chain uses TRBV20-1 and TRBJ2-7; unclear D gene. Germline CDR1 and CDR2: DFQATT and SNEGSKA (reference sequence). This CDR3 contains 12 residues. The V end lost 4 bases, the J end lost 4 bases, and 11 bases lay between the germline ends. The CDR3 DNA follows: TGCAGTGCTATGGAAGCCCCTTACGAGCAGTACTTC. Translating it yields CSAMEAPYEQYF.

This clonotype has a handful of counts. The V call is TRBV27, the J call TRBJ2-1; D gene uncertain. The length of the CDR3 is 11 residues. V was cut by 3 bases and J by 9 bases, with 6 bases left in between. The V gene's germline CDR1 is MNHEY and CDR2 SMNVEV (reference sequence). CDR3 nucleotides: TGTGCCAGCAGTTTGGACCGTGAGCAGTTCTTC. Its translation is CASSLDREQFF.

The chain links TRBV20-1 to TRBJ2-1; D may correspond to TRBD1 or TRBD2 (6 bases each). V was trimmed by 0 bases and J by 10 bases, leaving 13 bases between them. The germline V gene has CDR1 DFQATT and CDR2 SNEGSKA (reference sequence). The CDR3 runs to 13 residues. The CDR3 DNA reads TGCAGTGCTAGAGAACTAGGGGGAGGAGAGCAGTTCTTC. As protein: CSARELGGGEQFF.

This chain uses TRBV28 with TRBJ1-2; D gene unclear. The germline CDR1 and CDR2 sequences are MDHEN and SYDVKM. The ends were cut back, 3 bases at V and 4 bases at J, with 12 bases in the middle. The CDR3 contains 14 residues. Here the CDR3 reads CASSFILGAYGYTF. CDR3 coding DNA: TGTGCCAGCAGTTTTATCCTCGGTGCCTATGGCTACACCTTC.

The V and J genes are TRBV4-2 and TRBJ1-2; no definite D call. Germline CDR1 and CDR2: LGHNA and YNFKEQ. CDR3 length: 12 residues. The V and J ends lost 10 bases and 6 bases respectively, with 15 bases between them. In DNA form, the CDR3 reads TGTGCCATGGGCTCCGGGTTTGATGGCTACACCTTC. This codes for CAMGSGFDGYTF.

The rearrangement uses TRBV5-6 and TRBJ2-7; 16 nucleotides line up with TRBD2. CDR1 is SGHDT and CDR2 is YYEEEE in the germline V gene. This CDR3 is built from 17 residues. With V trimmed by 0 bases and J by 2 bases, 2 bases remained unmatched. The CDR3 is CASSLVGLAGGPYEQYF. CDR3 in DNA: TGTGCCAGCAGCTTGGTGGGACTAGCGGGAGGGCCCTACGAGCAGTACTTC.

This clonotype was detected ten times or more. The rearrangement uses TRBV6-2 or TRBV6-3 and TRBJ1-5, with no clear D. The CDR3 length is 14 residues. Trimming took off 0 bases at V and 7 bases at J, with 10 bases between the two ends. Per germline, CDR1 MNHEY and CDR2 SVGEGT. The CDR3: CASSYSGPRQPQHF. In nucleotides, the CDR3 is TGTGCCAGCAGTTACTCCGGTCCCCGGCAGCCCCAGCATTTT.

As concerns this clonotype: A read error is possible here, since a much larger clone lies one base away. The J gene is TRBJ2-1, the V gene TRBV9; the D call may be TRBD1 or TRBD2 (6 bases each). CDR3 length equals 15 residues. The V and J ends lost 5 bases and 2 bases respectively, with 14 bases between them. CDR1 is SGDLS and CDR2 is YYNGEE in the germline V gene. The CDR3, as DNA: TGTGCCAGCAGTCGTAAGGGGGGCCCCTACAATGAGCAGTTCTTC. It yields the protein CASSRKGGPYNEQFF.

In this sample, this clonotype turned up a few times. The chain has TRBV7-8 and TRBJ2-4; D gene unclear. This CDR3 has 17 amino acids. V lost 1 base and J lost 3, with 16 bases in between. The germline gives CDR1 SGHVS, CDR2 FQNEAQ. The CDR3 reads CASSLVYRTNVKNIQYF. DNA for the CDR3: TGTGCCAGCAGCTTAGTATATAGGACGAATGTCAAAAACATTCAGTACTTC.

The chain carries TRBV4-1 and TRBJ2-6; 14 bases align to TRBD2. J was trimmed by 2 bases and V by 3 bases; bases with no gene match: 3. Germline V CDR1 and CDR2: MGHRA, YSYEKL. The CDR3 is made up of 18 amino acids. The CDR3 DNA reads as TGCGCCAGCAGCCAGGGGGGACTAGCGGGAGCTGGGGCCAACGTCCTGACTTTC. This codes for CASSQGGLAGAGANVLTF.

The sample holds a few counts of this clonotype. The CDR3 region has the DNA TGCGCCAGCAGCCCACACTCCGGGACAGGGGGCTCGTACGAGCAGTACTTC. Residues: CASSPHSGTGGSYEQYF. J is TRBJ2-7 and V is TRBV4-1, with 12 bases aligning to TRBD1. The CDR3 has 17 residues. V shed 4 bases, J shed 4 bases, and the junction held 11 bases outside the gene matches. Germline lookup yields CDR1 MGHRA and CDR2 YSYEKL.

The V gene is TRBV5-4, the J gene TRBJ2-1, with D tentatively TRBD2 (6 bases). The CDR3 is 9 residues long. Germline assignment: CDR1 SGHNT and CDR2 YYREEE (reference sequence). V was trimmed by 10 bases and J by 8 bases, leaving 7 bases between them. The CDR3 sequence is CAWEDEQFF. The CDR3 nucleotides read TGTGCCTGGGAGGATGAGCAGTTCTTC. The full variable domain, rest sourced from reference TRBV5-4 and TRBJ2-1, is ETGVTQSPTHLIKTRGQQVTLRCSSQSGHNTVSWYQQALGQGPQFIFQYYREEENGRGNFPPRFSGLQFPNYSSELNVNALELDDSALYLCAWEDEQFFGPGTRLTVL.

V usage is TRBV29-1 and J usage is TRBJ1-4; D not resolved. The V gene lost 7 bases and the J gene lost 4 bases, with 13 bases spanning the gap. Germline V lookup: CDR1 SQVTM, CDR2 ANQGSEA. This CDR3 spans 13 amino acids. The CDR3 loop is CSARTDRNEKLFF. DNA of the CDR3: TGCAGCGCCCGGACCGACCGTAATGAAAAACTGTTTTTT.

This rearrangement joins TRBV20-1 to TRBJ2-7; D ambiguous. Trimming left V 0 bases short and J 6 bases short, with 3 bases between. The CDR3 extends over 10 amino acids. CDR1 is DFQATT and CDR2 is SNEGSKA in the germline V gene (reference sequence). The CDR3 is CSARDFEQYF. As DNA, the CDR3 is TGCAGTGCTAGAGATTTCGAGCAGTACTTC.

This clonotype has ten or more counts. The chain employs TRBV7-6 and TRBJ2-2, with 7 nucleotides matching TRBD1. The CDR3 runs to 19 residues. The junction had 16 bases not matched to a gene; V was cut back by 4 bases and J by 2 bases. CDR1 and CDR2 (germline): SGHVS, FNYEAQ. DNA for the CDR3: TGTGCCAGCAGCTACGAGGGGGTTGTGGGGACAGTAAACACCGGGGAGCTGTTTTTT. It translates to CASSYEGVVGTVNTGELFF.